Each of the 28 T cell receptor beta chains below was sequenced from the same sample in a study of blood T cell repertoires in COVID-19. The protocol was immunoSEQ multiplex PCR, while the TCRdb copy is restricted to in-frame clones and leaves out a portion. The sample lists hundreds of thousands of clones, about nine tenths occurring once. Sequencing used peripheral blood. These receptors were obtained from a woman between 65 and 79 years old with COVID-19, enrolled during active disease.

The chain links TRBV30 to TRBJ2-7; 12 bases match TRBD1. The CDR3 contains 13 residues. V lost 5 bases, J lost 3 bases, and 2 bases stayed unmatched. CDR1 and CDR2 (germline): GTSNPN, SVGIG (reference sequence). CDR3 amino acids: CAWGDRGLYEQYF. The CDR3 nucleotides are TGTGCCTGGGGGGACAGGGGGCTCTACGAGCAGTACTTC.

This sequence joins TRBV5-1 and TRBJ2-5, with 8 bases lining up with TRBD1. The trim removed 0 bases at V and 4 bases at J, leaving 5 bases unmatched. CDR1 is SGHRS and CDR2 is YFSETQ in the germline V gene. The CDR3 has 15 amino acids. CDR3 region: CASSLAAGGAETQYF. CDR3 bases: TGCGCCAGCAGCTTGGCTGCAGGGGGCGCAGAGACCCAGTACTTC.

The CDR3: CASSIVDEGSYEQYF. As DNA, the CDR3 is TGTGCCAGTAGTATCGTGGATGAGGGATCCTACGAGCAGTACTTC. V usage is TRBV19 and J usage is TRBJ2-7; weak D call: TRBD2 (5 bases). V was trimmed by 3 bases and J by 1 base, leaving 13 bases between them. Per germline, CDR1 LNHDA and CDR2 SQIVND (reference sequence). The CDR3 has 15 residues. The whole variable domain, remainder taken from reference TRBV19 and TRBJ2-7, is DGGITQSPKYLFRKEGQNVTLSCEQNLNHDAMYWYRQDPGQGLRLIYYSQIVNDFQKGDIAEGYSVSREKKESFPLTVTSAQKNPTAFYLCASSIVDEGSYEQYFGPGTRLTVT.

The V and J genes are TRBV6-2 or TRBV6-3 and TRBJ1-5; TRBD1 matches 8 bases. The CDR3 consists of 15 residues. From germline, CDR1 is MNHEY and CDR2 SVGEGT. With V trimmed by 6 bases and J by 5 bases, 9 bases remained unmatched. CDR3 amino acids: CASSPGQGQDQPQHF. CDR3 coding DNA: TGTGCCAGCAGCCCCGGACAGGGACAGGATCAGCCCCAGCATTTT.

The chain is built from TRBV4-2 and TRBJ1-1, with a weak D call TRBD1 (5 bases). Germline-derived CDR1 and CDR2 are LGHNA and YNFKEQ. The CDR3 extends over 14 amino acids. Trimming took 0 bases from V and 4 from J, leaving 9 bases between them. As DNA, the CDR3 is TGTGCCAGCAGCCAAGATCAGGGTTCCACTGAAGCTTTCTTT. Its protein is CASSQDQGSTEAFF.

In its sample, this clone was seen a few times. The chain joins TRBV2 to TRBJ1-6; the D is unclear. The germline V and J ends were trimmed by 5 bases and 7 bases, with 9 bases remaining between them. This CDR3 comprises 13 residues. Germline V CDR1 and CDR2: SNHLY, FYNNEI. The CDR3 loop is CASSILSNSPLHF. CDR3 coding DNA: TGTGCCAGCAGTATACTCTCCAATTCACCCCTCCACTTT. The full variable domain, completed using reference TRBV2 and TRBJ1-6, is EPEVTQTPSHQVTQMGQEVILRCVPISNHLYFYWYRQILGQKVEFLVSFYNNEISEKSEIFDDQFSVERPDGSNFTLKIRSTKLEDSAMYFCASSILSNSPLHFGNGTRLTVT.

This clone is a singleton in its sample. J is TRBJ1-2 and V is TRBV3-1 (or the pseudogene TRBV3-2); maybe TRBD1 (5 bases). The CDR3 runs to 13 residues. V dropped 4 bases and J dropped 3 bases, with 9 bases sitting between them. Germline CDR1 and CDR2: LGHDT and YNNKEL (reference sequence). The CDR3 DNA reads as TGTGCCAGCAGCCTCGACAGATACTATGGCTACACCTTC. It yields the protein CASSLDRYYGYTF.

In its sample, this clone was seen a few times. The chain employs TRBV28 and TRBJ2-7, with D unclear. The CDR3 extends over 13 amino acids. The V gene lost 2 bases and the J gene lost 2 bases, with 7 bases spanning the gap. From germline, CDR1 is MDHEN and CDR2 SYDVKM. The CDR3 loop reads CASSLEAAYEQYF. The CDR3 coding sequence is TGTGCCAGCAGTTTAGAAGCTGCCTACGAGCAGTACTTC.

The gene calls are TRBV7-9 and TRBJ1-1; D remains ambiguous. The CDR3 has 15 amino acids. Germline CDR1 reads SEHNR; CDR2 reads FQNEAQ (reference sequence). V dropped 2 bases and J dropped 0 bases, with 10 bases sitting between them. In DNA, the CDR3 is TGTGCCAGCAGCTTATACGGAGGACTGAACACTGAAGCTTTCTTT. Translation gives CASSLYGGLNTEAFF.

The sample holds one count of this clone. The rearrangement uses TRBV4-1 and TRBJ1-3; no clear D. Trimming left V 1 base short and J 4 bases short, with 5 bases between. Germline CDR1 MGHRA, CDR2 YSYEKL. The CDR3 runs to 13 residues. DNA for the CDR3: TGCGCCAGCAGCCAAGGGCCCGGAAACACCATATATTTT. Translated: CASSQGPGNTIYF.

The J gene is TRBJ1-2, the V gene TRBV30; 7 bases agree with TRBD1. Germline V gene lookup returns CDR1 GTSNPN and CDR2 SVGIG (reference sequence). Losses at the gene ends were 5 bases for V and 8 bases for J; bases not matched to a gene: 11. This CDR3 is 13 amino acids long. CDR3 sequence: CAWHHRGLGGYTF. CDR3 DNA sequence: TGTGCCTGGCACCACAGGGGTCTCGGCGGCTACACCTTC.

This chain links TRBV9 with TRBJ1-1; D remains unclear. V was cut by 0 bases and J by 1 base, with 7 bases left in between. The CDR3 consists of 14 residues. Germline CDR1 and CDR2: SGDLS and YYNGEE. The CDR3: CASSVGESNTEAFF. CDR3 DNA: TGTGCCAGCAGCGTAGGTGAGTCGAACACTGAAGCTTTCTTT.

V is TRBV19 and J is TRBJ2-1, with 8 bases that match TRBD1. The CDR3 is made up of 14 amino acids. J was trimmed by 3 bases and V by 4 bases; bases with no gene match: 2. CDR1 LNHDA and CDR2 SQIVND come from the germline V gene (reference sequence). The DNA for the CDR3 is TGTGCCAGTAGTAGACAGGGGCACTACAATGAGCAGTTCTTC. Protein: CASSRQGHYNEQFF.

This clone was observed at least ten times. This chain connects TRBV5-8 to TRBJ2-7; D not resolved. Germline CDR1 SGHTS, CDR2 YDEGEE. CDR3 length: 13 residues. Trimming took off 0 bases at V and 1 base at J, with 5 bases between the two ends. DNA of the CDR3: TGTGCCAGCAGCTTGGGCAGGTCCTACGAGCAGTACTTC. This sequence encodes CASSLGRSYEQYF.

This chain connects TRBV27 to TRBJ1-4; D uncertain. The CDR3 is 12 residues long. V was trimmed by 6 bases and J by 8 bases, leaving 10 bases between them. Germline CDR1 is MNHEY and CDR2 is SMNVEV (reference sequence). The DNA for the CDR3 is TGTGCCAGCAGCCTAGGCGGGGAAAAACTGTTTTTT. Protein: CASSLGGEKLFF.

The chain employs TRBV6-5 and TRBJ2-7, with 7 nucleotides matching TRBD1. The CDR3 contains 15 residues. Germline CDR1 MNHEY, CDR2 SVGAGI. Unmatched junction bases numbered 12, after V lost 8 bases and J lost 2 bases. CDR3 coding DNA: TGTGCCAGCCGCCGACCCGGGACAGAAACCTACGAGCAGTACTTC. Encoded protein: CASRRPGTETYEQYF.

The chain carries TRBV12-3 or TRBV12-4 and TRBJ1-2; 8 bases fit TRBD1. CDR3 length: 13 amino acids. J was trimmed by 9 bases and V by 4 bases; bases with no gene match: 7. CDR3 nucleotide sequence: TGTGCCAGCAGTTATAGGACAGGGTCTAGCTACACCTTC. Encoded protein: CASSYRTGSSYTF.

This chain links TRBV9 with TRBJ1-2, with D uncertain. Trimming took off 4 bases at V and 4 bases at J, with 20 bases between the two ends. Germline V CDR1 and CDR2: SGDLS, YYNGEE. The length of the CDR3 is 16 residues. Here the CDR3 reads CASSSRGREGPYGYTF. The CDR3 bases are TGTGCCAGCAGCTCTCGGGGAAGGGAAGGTCCCTATGGCTACACCTTC.

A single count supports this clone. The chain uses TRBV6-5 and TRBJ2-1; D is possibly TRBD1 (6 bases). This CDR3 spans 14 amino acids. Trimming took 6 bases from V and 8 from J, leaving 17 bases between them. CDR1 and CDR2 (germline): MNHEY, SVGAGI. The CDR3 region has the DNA TGTGCCAGCAGCCGGACAGTCTCCGCCGATGAGCAGTTCTTC. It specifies CASSRTVSADEQFF.

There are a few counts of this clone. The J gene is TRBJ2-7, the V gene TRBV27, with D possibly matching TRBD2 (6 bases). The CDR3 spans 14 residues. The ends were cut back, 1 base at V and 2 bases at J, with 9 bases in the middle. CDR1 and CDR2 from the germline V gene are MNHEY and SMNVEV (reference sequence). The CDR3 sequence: CASSLYRGTYEQYF. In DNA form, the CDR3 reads TGTGCCAGCAGTTTATATCGGGGGACCTACGAGCAGTACTTC.

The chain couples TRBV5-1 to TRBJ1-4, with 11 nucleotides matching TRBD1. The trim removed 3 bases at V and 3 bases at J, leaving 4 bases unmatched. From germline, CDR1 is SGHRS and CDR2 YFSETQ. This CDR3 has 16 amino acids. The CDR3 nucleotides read TGCGCCAGCAGCTGGGGGACAGGGGGTGCTAATGAAAAACTGTTTTTT. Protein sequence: CASSWGTGGANEKLFF.

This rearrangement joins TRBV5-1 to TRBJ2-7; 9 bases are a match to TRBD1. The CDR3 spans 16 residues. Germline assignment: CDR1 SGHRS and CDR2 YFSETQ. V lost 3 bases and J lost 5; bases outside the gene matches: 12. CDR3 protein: CASSWAPGTGKNEQYF. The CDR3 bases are TGCGCCAGCAGCTGGGCCCCCGGGACAGGGAAGAACGAGCAGTACTTC.

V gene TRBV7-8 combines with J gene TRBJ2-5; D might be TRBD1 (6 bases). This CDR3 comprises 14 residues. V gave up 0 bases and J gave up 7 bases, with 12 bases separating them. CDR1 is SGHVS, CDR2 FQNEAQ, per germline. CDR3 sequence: CASSLAGTTGTQYF. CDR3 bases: TGTGCCAGCAGCTTAGCGGGGACAACGGGGACCCAGTACTTC.

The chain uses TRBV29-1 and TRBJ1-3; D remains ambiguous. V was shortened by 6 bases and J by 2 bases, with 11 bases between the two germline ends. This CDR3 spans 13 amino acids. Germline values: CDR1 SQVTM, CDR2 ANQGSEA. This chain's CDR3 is CSVSHKAGNTIYF. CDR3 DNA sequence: TGCAGCGTATCACATAAAGCTGGAAACACCATATATTTT.

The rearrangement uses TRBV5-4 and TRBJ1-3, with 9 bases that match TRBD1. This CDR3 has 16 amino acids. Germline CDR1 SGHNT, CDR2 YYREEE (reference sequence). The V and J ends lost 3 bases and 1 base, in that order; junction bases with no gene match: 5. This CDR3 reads CASSWGQGSSGNTIYF. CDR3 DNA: TGTGCCAGCAGCTGGGGACAGGGCTCTTCTGGAAACACCATATATTTT. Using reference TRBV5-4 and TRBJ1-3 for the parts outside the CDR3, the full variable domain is ETGVTQSPTHLIKTRGQQVTLRCSSQSGHNTVSWYQQALGQGPQFIFQYYREEENGRGNFPPRFSGLQFPNYSSELNVNALELDDSALYLCASSWGQGSSGNTIYFGEGSWLTVV.

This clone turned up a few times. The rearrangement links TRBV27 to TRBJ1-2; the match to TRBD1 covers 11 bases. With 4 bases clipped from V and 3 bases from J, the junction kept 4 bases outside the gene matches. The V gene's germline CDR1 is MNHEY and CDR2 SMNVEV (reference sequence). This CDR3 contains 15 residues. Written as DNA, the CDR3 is TGTGCCAGCAGTTCCGGGACAGGGGGTGACTATGGCTACACCTTC. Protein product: CASSSGTGGDYGYTF.

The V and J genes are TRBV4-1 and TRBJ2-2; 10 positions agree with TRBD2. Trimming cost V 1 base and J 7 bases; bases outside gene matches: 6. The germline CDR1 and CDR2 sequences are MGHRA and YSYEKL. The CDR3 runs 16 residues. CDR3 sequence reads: CASSQVAGGWSGELFF. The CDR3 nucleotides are TGCGCCAGCAGCCAAGTAGCGGGGGGATGGAGCGGGGAGCTGTTTTTT.

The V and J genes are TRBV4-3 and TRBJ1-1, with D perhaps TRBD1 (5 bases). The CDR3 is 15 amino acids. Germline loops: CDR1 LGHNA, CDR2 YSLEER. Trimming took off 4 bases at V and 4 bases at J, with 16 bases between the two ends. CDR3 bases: TGCGCCAGCAGCCTTGTCATCGGGGGGGGCACTGAAGCTTTCTTT. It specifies CASSLVIGGGTEAFF.